A single sample gave rise to the 26 T cell receptor beta chains below, sequenced in a study of T cells in Graves' hyperthyroidism and ophthalmopathy. RNA transcripts gave rise to amplified TCR beta CDR3 regions. Primed by the HTBI set, a first-round RT-PCR was run on the TCR CDR3. Each CDR3 protein is one row after TCRdb ran MiXCR on the multiplex PCR reads. Altogether 660,000 or so distinct CDR3 sequences are present, roughly 20% being singletons, with the ten largest covering under 35%. The specimen was blood. The receptors stem from a man aged 30 to 45 with Graves' ophthalmopathy.

This clonotype came up many times. The chain couples TRBV28 to TRBJ1-1; 9 bases align to TRBD1. The CDR3 extends over 16 amino acids. With V trimmed by 3 bases and J by 0 bases, 5 bases remained unmatched. Germline CDR1 and CDR2: MDHEN and SYDVKM. CDR3 sequence: CASSFGGTGMNTEAFF. CDR3 DNA sequence: TGTGCCAGCAGTTTCGGTGGGACAGGGATGAACACTGAAGCTTTCTTT.

This clonotype was picked up many times. The chain links TRBV6-2 or TRBV6-3 to TRBJ2-7, with a possible D match to TRBD1 (5 bases). Germline-derived CDR1 and CDR2 are MNHEY and SVGEGT. This CDR3 is built from 16 residues. The V and J ends lost 2 bases and 0 bases respectively, with 14 bases between them. The CDR3 nucleotides read TGTGCCAGCAGTTACGTCGACAGCCGAAGCTCCTACGAGCAGTACTTC. Encoded protein: CASSYVDSRSSYEQYF.

V and J are TRBV29-1 and TRBJ2-3, with 13 bases aligning to TRBD2. The germline CDR1 and CDR2 sequences are SQVTM and ANQGSEA. Germline trimming cut 7 bases from V and 6 bases from J; bases unmatched to any gene: 7. This CDR3 comprises 14 residues. The chain's CDR3 is CSARTSGSLDTQYF. In DNA form, the CDR3 reads TGCAGCGCCCGGACTAGCGGGAGTTTGGATACGCAGTATTTT.

This clonotype was observed at least ten times. The J gene is TRBJ2-7, the V gene TRBV11-2, with TRBD2 matching over 11 bases. This CDR3 spans 14 amino acids. Germline lookup yields CDR1 SGHAT and CDR2 FQNNGV. The J segment lost 6 bases and the V segment lost 5 bases, leaving 6 bases of the junction unmatched. The chain's CDR3 is CASSLTSGNIEQYF. The CDR3 DNA follows: TGTGCCAGCAGCCTGACTAGCGGGAATATCGAGCAGTACTTC.

This clonotype occurred a few times. This chain links TRBV28 with TRBJ2-3; TRBD1 aligns across 9 bases. Germline trimming cut 5 bases from V and 4 bases from J; bases unmatched to any gene: 4. The germline CDR1 and CDR2 sequences are MDHEN and SYDVKM. The CDR3 sequence is 14 residues long. CDR3 DNA: TGTGCCAGCAGTATACAGGGGGCGGCAGATACGCAGTATTTT. Protein sequence: CASSIQGAADTQYF.

This clonotype was recorded many times. The chain combines TRBV6-1 with TRBJ1-1, with D perhaps matching TRBD1 (6 bases). The CDR3 length is 14 residues. The V gene lost 3 bases and the J gene lost 1 base, with 9 bases spanning the gap. The germline CDR1 and CDR2 sequences are MNHNS and SASEGT. The CDR3 bases are TGTGCCAGCAGTGACCTACAGGGGAACACTGAAGCTTTCTTT. This translates into CASSDLQGNTEAFF.

This rearrangement joins TRBV7-9 to TRBJ2-1, with 11 bases aligning to TRBD2. CDR1 and CDR2 (germline): SEHNR, FQNEAQ (reference sequence). V was clipped by 6 bases and J by 4 bases; unmatched bases: 5. There are 15 residues in the CDR3. DNA of the CDR3: TGTGCCAGCAGATCTAGCGGGAGGACTTACAATGAGCAGTTCTTC. It codes for CASRSSGRTYNEQFF.

The chain joins TRBV10-3 to TRBJ2-1; 14 bases align to TRBD2. The ends lost 0 bases at V and 10 bases at J; junction bases unmatched: 5. There are 16 residues in the CDR3. The germline V gene encodes CDR1 ENHRY and CDR2 SYGVKD. This CDR3 is CAISESGGLAGEEQFF. CDR3 nucleotides: TGTGCCATCAGTGAGTCAGGGGGACTAGCGGGAGAAGAGCAGTTCTTC.

This clonotype has only a few counts. V gene TRBV16 combines with J gene TRBJ2-1, with D tentatively TRBD1 (5 bases). V lost 1 base, J lost 8 bases, and 6 bases lay in between. The CDR3 consists of 12 residues. Germline lookup yields CDR1 KGHSY and CDR2 FQNENV. DNA for the CDR3: TGTGCCAGCAGCCAATTGGGGCATGAGCAGTTCTTC. Residues: CASSQLGHEQFF.

The chain recombines TRBV5-1 with TRBJ2-7, with 9 positions matching TRBD1. This CDR3 comprises 14 residues. Germline CDR1 is SGHRS and CDR2 is YFSETQ. V lost 3 bases and J lost 4; bases outside the gene matches: 5. DNA of the CDR3: TGCGCCAGCAGCTCCATGGACAGGGGATACGAGCAGTACTTC. Protein product: CASSSMDRGYEQYF.

This clonotype occurred many times. The chain links TRBV7-2 to TRBJ2-1, with D perhaps TRBD1 (6 bases). The germline V gene has CDR1 SGHTA and CDR2 FQGNSA. This CDR3 is built from 15 residues. The ends were cut back, 3 bases at V and 1 base at J, with 10 bases in the middle. The CDR3 is CASSFSGVSYNEQFF. The CDR3 DNA reads as TGTGCCAGCAGCTTCTCAGGGGTTTCCTACAATGAGCAGTTCTTC.

The chain employs TRBV3-1 and TRBJ2-2; TRBD2 aligns across 9 bases. The germline CDR1 and CDR2 sequences are LGHDT and YNNKEL (reference sequence). With 4 bases clipped from V and 5 bases from J, the junction kept 2 bases outside the gene matches. The CDR3 covers 14 residues. CDR3 nucleotides: TGTGCCAGCAGCCTAGCGGGAGCGACCGGGGAGCTGTTTTTT. Translated: CASSLAGATGELFF.

This clonotype was counted a few times. The V and J genes are TRBV3-1 and TRBJ1-3; 8 bases agree with TRBD1. The junction had 10 bases not matched to a gene; V was cut back by 0 bases and J by 0 bases. Germline values: CDR1 LGHDT, CDR2 YNNKEL (reference sequence). The CDR3 consists of 19 residues. The CDR3 here is CASSQDLGTGLNSGNTIYF. The CDR3 DNA is TGTGCCAGCAGCCAAGACCTCGGGACAGGCTTAAACTCTGGAAACACCATATATTTT. The full variable domain, in which reference TRBV3-1 and TRBJ1-3 provide the parts outside the CDR3, is DTAVSQTPKYLVTQMGNDKSIKCEQNLGHDTMYWYKQDSKKFLKIMFSYNNKELIINETVPNRFSPKSPDKAHLNLHINSLELGDSAVYFCASSQDLGTGLNSGNTIYFGEGSWLTVV.

This clonotype was recorded many times. V gene TRBV12-3 or TRBV12-4 combines with J gene TRBJ1-3; maybe TRBD1 (5 bases). The CDR3 extends over 15 amino acids. Trimming stripped 3 bases from V and 0 bases from J, with 9 bases between. CDR3 nucleotides: TGTGCCAGCAGTTTGGGGCCCCACTCTGGAAACACCATATATTTT. Translation gives CASSLGPHSGNTIYF.

This chain connects TRBV19 to TRBJ2-2; 9 nucleotides agree with TRBD1. Germline V gene lookup returns CDR1 LNHDA and CDR2 SQIVND (reference sequence). This CDR3 spans 15 amino acids. V lost 4 bases and J lost 4; bases outside the gene matches: 4. This chain's CDR3 is CASSTGTGLTGELFF. CDR3 DNA sequence: TGTGCCAGTAGTACCGGGACAGGGCTCACCGGGGAGCTGTTTTTT.

V and J are TRBV6-5 and TRBJ2-2; D might be TRBD1 or TRBD2, each matching 5 bases. The V end was cut by 1 base, the J end by 4 bases, with 13 bases between. Germline CDR1 reads MNHEY; CDR2 reads SVGAGI. The CDR3 extends over 16 amino acids. CDR3 sequence (DNA): TGTGCCAGCAGTTACTTAGACGGGGCCTTCACCGGGGAGCTGTTTTTT. Its translation: CASSYLDGAFTGELFF.

This clonotype was seen more than once but under ten times. The chain combines TRBV28 with TRBJ1-4; D is unresolved. The V gene lost 6 bases and the J gene lost 8 bases, with 19 bases spanning the gap. The CDR3 has 15 amino acids. CDR1 is MDHEN and CDR2 is SYDVKM in the germline V gene. The DNA of the CDR3 is TGTGCCAGCAGGCAAATACAACTCGCGGAAGAAAAACTGTTTTTT. It yields the protein CASRQIQLAEEKLFF.

This clonotype was picked up a small number of times. V is TRBV7-2 and J is TRBJ2-7, with 9 bases identical to TRBD1. V trimming: 2 bases; J trimming: 5 bases; junction bases outside the gene matches: 7. CDR1 is SGHTA, CDR2 FQGNSA, per germline. The CDR3 covers 15 residues. CDR3 DNA sequence: TGTGCCAGCAGCTTACAAGGGACAGGGATCCACGAGCAGTACTTC. This sequence encodes CASSLQGTGIHEQYF.

The gene calls are TRBV27 and TRBJ1-2; D gene uncertain. V gave up 2 bases and J gave up 0 bases, with 4 bases separating them. CDR3 length equals 13 residues. CDR1 MNHEY and CDR2 SMNVEV come from the germline V gene (reference sequence). CDR3 coding DNA: TGTGCCAGCAGTTTAAGGCCTAACTATGGCTACACCTTC. Protein sequence: CASSLRPNYGYTF.

This clonotype has only a few counts. The chain has TRBV28 and TRBJ2-3, with 8 bases aligning to TRBD1. The V segment lost 6 bases and the J segment 5 bases; nucleotides outside the gene matches: 7. CDR3 length: 14 amino acids. The germline CDR1 and CDR2 sequences are MDHEN and SYDVKM. CDR3 bases: TGTGCCAGCAGATTTACACAGGGGGGAGATACGCAGTATTTT. As protein: CASRFTQGGDTQYF.

This clonotype was picked up a small number of times. This chain links TRBV27 with TRBJ2-7; D gene uncertain. The CDR3 is 15 amino acids. Germline lookup yields CDR1 MNHEY and CDR2 SMNVEV (reference sequence). V shed 6 bases and J shed 0 bases, with 15 bases lying between them. The CDR3 bases are TGTGCCAGCAGCCCCACTCCTTACTCCTCCTACGAGCAGTACTTC. The encoded protein is CASSPTPYSSYEQYF.

This clonotype was observed a handful of times. V is TRBV30 and J is TRBJ2-5, with 8 bases matching TRBD2. CDR3 length: 15 residues. Germline V gene sequence: CDR1 GTSNPN, CDR2 SVGIG (reference sequence). V gave up 1 base and J gave up 1 base; unmatched junction bases: 5. The CDR3 nucleotides read TGTGCCTGGAGTGAACTAGCGGAGAGCCAAGAGACCCAGTACTTC. Its protein product is CAWSELAESQETQYF.

This clonotype was seen many times. The V call is TRBV7-3, the J call TRBJ2-1; 10 bases fit TRBD1. CDR1 is SGHTA, CDR2 FQGTGA, per germline. The CDR3 loop spans 14 amino acids. Trimming at V came to 5 bases and at J to 4 bases, leaving 2 bases not matched to a gene. In DNA form, the CDR3 reads TGTGCCAGCAGCCCGGGACAGGGGTACAATGAGCAGTTCTTC. This gives the protein CASSPGQGYNEQFF.

This clonotype was detected many times. The rearrangement joins TRBV9 to TRBJ2-7; 9 nucleotides agree with TRBD2. The CDR3 is 16 amino acids. The germline V gene encodes CDR1 SGDLS and CDR2 YYNGEE. V lost 0 bases to trimming and J lost 5 bases; unmatched junction nucleotides: 9. CDR3 DNA: TGTGCCAGCAGCGTAGTTGATAGCGGGAGTTCGAACGAGCAGTACTTC. It codes for CASSVVDSGSSNEQYF.

The gene calls are TRBV19 and TRBJ1-4; D not certain. V was pared by 6 bases and J by 7 bases, with 15 bases between. The CDR3 contains 14 residues. CDR1 and CDR2 from the germline V gene are LNHDA and SQIVND (reference sequence). CDR3 sequence: CASSATQRREKLFF. The CDR3 DNA reads TGTGCCAGTAGCGCCACTCAGAGGCGTGAAAAACTGTTTTTT.

This clonotype turned up a few times. The chain couples TRBV7-9 to TRBJ2-7; 9 bases match TRBD2. The trim removed 2 bases at V and 4 bases at J, leaving 12 bases unmatched. The CDR3 is made up of 17 amino acids. Germline V gene lookup returns CDR1 SEHNR and CDR2 FQNEAQ (reference sequence). For the CDR3, the DNA is TGTGCCAGCAGCTTATTGGGGCGGGAGGGCCGATCTTACGAGCAGTACTTC. Its protein is CASSLLGREGRSYEQYF.